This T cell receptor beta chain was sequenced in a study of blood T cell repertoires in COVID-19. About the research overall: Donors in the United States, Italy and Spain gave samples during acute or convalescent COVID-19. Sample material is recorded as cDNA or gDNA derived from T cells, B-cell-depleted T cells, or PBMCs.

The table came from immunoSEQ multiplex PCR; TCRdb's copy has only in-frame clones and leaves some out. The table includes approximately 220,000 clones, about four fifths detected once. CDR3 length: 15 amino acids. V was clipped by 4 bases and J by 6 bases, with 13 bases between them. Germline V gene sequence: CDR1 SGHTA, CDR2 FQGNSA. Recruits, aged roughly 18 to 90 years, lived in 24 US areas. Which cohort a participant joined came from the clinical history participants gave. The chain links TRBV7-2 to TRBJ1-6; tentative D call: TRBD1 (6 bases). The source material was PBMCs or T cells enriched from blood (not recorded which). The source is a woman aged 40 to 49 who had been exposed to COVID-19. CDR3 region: CASSSLGGSNSPLHF. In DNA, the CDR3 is TGTGCCAGCAGCTCACTAGGGGGTAGTAATTCACCCCTCCACTTT. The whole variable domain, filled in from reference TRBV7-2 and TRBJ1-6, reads GAGVSQSPSNKVTEKGKDVELRCDPISGHTALYWYRQSLGQGLEFLIYFQGNSAPDKSGLPSDRFSAERTGGSVSTLTIQRTQQEDSAVYLCASSSLGGSNSPLHFGNGTRLTVT.